This passage covers 14 T cell receptor beta chains from one sample sequenced in a study of identical twins (dated by TCRdb to the mid-2010s). The library relied on 5' RACE. The sequencing machine was an Illumina HiSeq 2000. TCRdb itself trimmed the public reads at Q25 with fastp, ran MiXCR and retained productive beta chains. Identical CDR3 proteins give one entry, which carries the most common genes and DNA. Across this sample there are under 350,000 distinct CDR3 sequences, with roughly 10% seen only once. The top ten constitute approximately 7% of the sample. In addition, the sample was reused for a study of yellow fever vaccine responses in identical twins.

Sequencing was done on a sample of CD8+ T cells sorted from blood. These receptors all come from a young woman in good health.

In this sample, this clonotype turned up many times. The chain links TRBV7-9 to TRBJ2-7, with D perhaps matching TRBD1 (6 bases). The CDR3 spans 16 residues. V lost 1 base to trimming and J lost 1 base, with 14 bases between them. In germline, CDR1 is SEHNR, CDR2 FQNEAQ (reference sequence). CDR3 coding DNA: TGTGCCAGCAGCTTAGGGGGGACATCACCTTCCTACGAGCAGTACTTC. Protein product: CASSLGGTSPSYEQYF.

This clonotype was observed a handful of times. The rearrangement links TRBV24-1 to TRBJ2-4; D is uncertain. The CDR3 loop spans 13 amino acids. Per the germline V gene, CDR1 is KGHDR and CDR2 is SFDVKD. Trimming pared 2 bases from V and 6 bases from J, leaving 7 bases between. The CDR3 is CATSDYTSNIQYF. The CDR3 nucleotides read TGTGCCACCAGTGATTACACGTCAAACATTCAGTACTTC.

This clonotype was picked up a small number of times. V usage is TRBV5-6 and J usage is TRBJ2-3; 9 nucleotides align to TRBD2. The CDR3 length is 17 residues. In germline, CDR1 is SGHDT, CDR2 YYEEEE. With V trimmed by 4 bases and J by 5 bases, 14 bases remained unmatched. The CDR3 reads CASSLHLAGPSVDTQYF. In DNA, the CDR3 is TGTGCCAGCAGCCTACATCTAGCGGGGCCCTCTGTAGATACGCAGTATTTT.

This clonotype was observed a handful of times. The chain recombines TRBV30 with TRBJ2-7; 7 bases align to TRBD2. CDR3 length: 13 amino acids. The J segment lost 3 bases and the V segment lost 5 bases, leaving 7 bases of the junction unmatched. Per germline, CDR1 GTSNPN and CDR2 SVGIG (reference sequence). CDR3 amino acids: CAWALADIYEQYF. In DNA, the CDR3 is TGTGCCTGGGCGCTAGCGGACATCTACGAGCAGTACTTC.

This chain links TRBV15 with TRBJ2-1, with a tentative D call TRBD1 (5 bases). Germline V gives CDR1 LNHNV, CDR2 YYDKDF (reference sequence). With 5 bases removed from V and 9 bases from J, the gap between germline ends came to 11 bases. This CDR3 has 12 amino acids. The chain's CDR3 is CATSADRFEQFF. The CDR3, as DNA: TGTGCCACCAGCGCCGACAGATTTGAGCAGTTCTTC.

The J gene is TRBJ1-1, the V gene TRBV7-3, with D maybe TRBD1 (6 bases). V was cut by 8 bases and J by 1 base, with 8 bases left in between. The germline CDR1 and CDR2 sequences are SGHTA and FQGTGA. The CDR3 consists of 12 residues. The CDR3 bases are TGTGCCAGCGGGGGCGCGAACACTGAAGCTTTCTTT. Protein: CASGGANTEAFF.

This clonotype was seen more than once but under ten times. This chain joins TRBV29-1 and TRBJ1-1; D is unclear. This CDR3 is 11 amino acids long. V was shortened by 6 bases and J by 0 bases, with 5 bases between the two germline ends. Germline CDR1 is SQVTM and CDR2 is ANQGSEA. CDR3 in amino acids: CSVWVNTEAFF. Here the CDR3 DNA reads TGCAGCGTATGGGTGAACACTGAAGCTTTCTTT.

Many counts were recorded for this clonotype. The chain uses TRBV29-1 and TRBJ1-1, with TRBD1 matching 9 bases. V trimming: 2 bases; J trimming: 11 bases; junction bases outside the gene matches: 12. Per the germline V gene, CDR1 is SQVTM and CDR2 is ANQGSEA. This CDR3 has 14 amino acids. CDR3 sequence reads: CSVEPTGGLTRAFF. DNA for the CDR3: TGCAGCGTTGAACCCACAGGGGGCTTGACTCGGGCTTTCTTT.

The sample holds many counts of this clonotype. The chain links TRBV6-6 to TRBJ2-3; D is unresolved. Trimming pared 6 bases from V and 4 bases from J, leaving 8 bases between. This CDR3 has 12 residues. CDR1 is MNHNY, CDR2 SVGAGI, per germline (reference sequence). CDR3 amino acids: CASSPLADTQYF. In DNA, the CDR3 is TGTGCCAGCAGCCCCCTTGCAGATACGCAGTATTTT.

The chain recombines TRBV6-2 or TRBV6-3 with TRBJ2-1; a weak D match, TRBD2 (6 bases). The CDR3 length is 13 residues. Trimming left V 4 bases short and J 10 bases short, with 14 bases between. Germline loops: CDR1 MNHEY, CDR2 SVGEGT. The DNA for the CDR3 is TGTGCCAGCAGTTCGGAGACTAGTTTCGAGCAGTTCTTC. It is translated as CASSSETSFEQFF.

This clonotype was observed a few times. The rearrangement links TRBV6-2 or TRBV6-3 to TRBJ2-7, with 10 positions matching TRBD2. The length of the CDR3 is 14 residues. The germline gives CDR1 MNHEY, CDR2 SVGEGT. V trimming: 4 bases; J trimming: 5 bases; junction bases outside the gene matches: 5. The CDR3 DNA sequence: TGTGCCAGCAGTTTCCCTAGCGGGAGTGACGAGCAGTACTTC. This gives the protein CASSFPSGSDEQYF.

This clonotype was found many times. This chain uses TRBV6-2 or TRBV6-3 with TRBJ2-7; TRBD2 matches at 8 bases. V was clipped by 2 bases and J by 3 bases; unmatched bases: 6. In germline, CDR1 is MNHEY, CDR2 SVGEGT. The CDR3 consists of 15 residues. The CDR3 protein is CASSYLAGLLYEQYF. In nucleotides, the CDR3 is TGTGCCAGCAGTTACCTAGCGGGTCTACTCTACGAGCAGTACTTC.

The chain links TRBV11-2 to TRBJ2-7; tentatively, D is TRBD1 or TRBD2 (6 bases each). With 5 bases removed from V and 0 bases from J, the gap between germline ends came to 11 bases. This CDR3 has 14 residues. Germline loops: CDR1 SGHAT, CDR2 FQNNGV. The CDR3 bases are TGTGCCAGCAGCACAGGGCGGGGCTCCTACGAGCAGTACTTC. It codes for CASSTGRGSYEQYF. The variable domain in full, with the rest retrieved from reference TRBV11-2 and TRBJ2-7, is EAGVAQSPRYKIIEKRQSVAFWCNPISGHATLYWYQQILGQGPKLLIQFQNNGVVDDSQLPKDRFSAERLKGVDSTLKIQPAKLEDSAVYLCASSTGRGSYEQYFGPGTRLTVT.

This clonotype was seen a handful of times. The V gene is TRBV19, the J gene TRBJ2-1; tentatively, D is TRBD2 (5 bases). Germline V gene lookup returns CDR1 LNHDA and CDR2 SQIVND (reference sequence). V was pared by 3 bases and J by 5 bases, with 14 bases between. CDR3 length: 15 residues. DNA for the CDR3: TGTGCCAGTAGTATTGTGGACTCAATTAACAATGAGCAGTTCTTC. Amino acid sequence: CASSIVDSINNEQFF.